Listed below are T cell receptor beta chains from one sample, sequenced in a study of cytomegalovirus exposure and HLA in healthy donors. Method: immunoSEQ multiplex PCR; TCRdb's copy keeps in-frame clones and lacks some. The sample yields fewer than 250,000 clones, roughly four fifths seen once. Material: PBMCs. These receptors were collected from a woman in her 30s in good health and CMV-seropositive. Both conserved end residues are part of each CDR3. The order of the fields is J gene, clone size, D gene, V gene, CDR3 protein, CDR3 DNA. The D gene is left open where the match is weak. Only part of the rows carry a size: once, few, many, or a class if the clone is expanded.

TRBJ1-5	.	.	TRBV19	CASLGGQLNQPQHF	TGTGCCTCTCTGGGAGGGCAGCTCAATCAGCCCCAGCATTTT
TRBJ2-7	few	TRBD2	TRBV30	CAWSRWEGSYEQYF	TGTGCCTGGAGTAGGTGGGAGGGCTCCTACGAGCAGTACTTC
TRBJ1-4	few	.	TRBV28	CASSLRQPEKLFF	TGTGCCAGCAGTTTAAGACAGCCTGAAAAACTGTTTTTT
TRBJ2-7	.	.	TRBV5-4	CASSLGDNAYEQYF	TGTGCCAGCAGCTTGGGAGATAACGCCTACGAGCAGTACTTC
TRBJ2-3	.	TRBD2	TRBV11-2	CASSPLAGVTDTQYF	TGTGCCAGCAGCCCGCTAGCGGGGGTCACAGATACGCAGTATTTT
TRBJ1-4	.	TRBD1	TRBV6-6	CASRRRDSYEKLFF	TGTGCCAGCAGACGCCGGGACAGCTATGAAAAACTGTTTTTT
TRBJ2-6	few	.	TRBV19	CASSLTRGGANVLTF	TGTGCCAGTAGTCTGACTAGAGGAGGGGCCAACGTCCTGACTTTC
TRBJ1-1	.	TRBD1	TRBV29-1	CSVRQGAGDTEAFF	TGCAGCGTTAGACAGGGGGCAGGGGACACTGAAGCTTTCTTT
TRBJ2-1	.	.	TRBV2	CASSERVAGWGVEQFF	TGTGCCAGCAGTGAAAGGGTGGCAGGGTGGGGCGTTGAGCAGTTCTTC
TRBJ2-3	once	TRBD2	TRBV7-2	CASSSSGGASDTQYF	TGTGCCAGCAGCTCAAGCGGGGGGGCTTCAGATACGCAGTATTTT
TRBJ2-7	.	.	TRBV5-1	CASSREGYEQYF	TGCGCCAGCAGCCGTGAGGGCTACGAGCAGTACTTC
TRBJ1-2	.	.	TRBV11-2	CASSFSSDTSGIYGYTF	TGTGCCAGCAGCTTTAGCTCAGACACGTCGGGGATCTATGGCTACACCTTC
TRBJ1-2	.	.	TRBV6-5	CASSYSRGEGYGYTF	TGTGCCAGCAGTTACTCAAGGGGCGAAGGCTATGGCTACACCTTC
TRBJ2-1	.	TRBD2	TRBV6-6	CASRQLAGNWGEQFF	TGTGCCAGCAGGCAACTAGCGGGAAATTGGGGTGAGCAGTTCTTC
TRBJ2-5	.	.	TRBV7-2	CASSLTGIASLRYF	TGTGCCAGCAGCTTAACAGGGATAGCGTCTCTAAGGTACTTC
TRBJ2-6	once	.	TRBV6-5	CASSGSSGANVLTF	TGTGCCAGCAGCGGTAGCTCTGGGGCCAACGTCCTGACTTTC
TRBJ2-2	.	TRBD2	TRBV7-2	CASSSLGLAPTGELFF	TGTGCCAGCAGCAGTCTGGGACTAGCGCCTACCGGGGAGCTGTTTTTT
TRBJ2-7	.	.	TRBV4-3	CASSQDAGYPSLEQYF	TGCGCCAGCAGCCAAGATGCAGGGTATCCCTCTCTGGAGCAGTACTTC
TRBJ1-3	.	.	TRBV30	CAWIRTAGNTIYF	TGTGCCTGGATCCGGACAGCTGGAAACACCATATATTTT
TRBJ1-1	.	TRBD1	TRBV5-1	CASSPGQGTEAFF	TGCGCCAGCAGCCCGGGACAGGGGACTGAAGCTTTCTTT
TRBJ1-2	.	TRBD1	TRBV7-9	CASTSGAGGYGYTF	TGTGCCAGCACCTCAGGGGCAGGGGGCTATGGCTACACCTTC
TRBJ2-7	.	.	TRBV6-1	CASSDLHRRVYEQYF	TGTGCCAGCAGTGATTTGCATCGGAGGGTCTACGAGCAGTACTTC
TRBJ1-3	few	.	TRBV5-5	CASRPTHPGAQTIYF	TGTGCCAGCAGGCCGACCCACCCTGGGGCTCAGACCATATATTTT
TRBJ2-6	.	.	TRBV4-2	CASSHLNSFSGANVLTF	TGTGCCAGCAGCCACCTAAATAGTTTCTCTGGGGCCAACGTCCTGACTTTC
TRBJ2-1	.	.	TRBV2	CASRGDMNNEQFF	TGTGCCAGCAGGGGGGACATGAACAATGAGCAGTTCTTC
TRBJ1-2	.	TRBD1	TRBV30	CAWIMDRGKPF	TGTGCCTGGATCATGGACAGGGGGAAGCCCTTC
TRBJ2-1	.	TRBD2	TRBV10-3	CAISGGTSGHNEQFF	TGTGCCATCAGTGGAGGGACTAGCGGACACAATGAGCAGTTCTTC
TRBJ2-3	.	.	TRBV28	CASNQRGGADTQYF	TGTGCCAGCAATCAAAGGGGGGGAGCAGATACGCAGTATTTT
TRBJ1-1	.	TRBD1	TRBV5-1	CASSPDRGQSTEAFF	TGCGCCAGCAGCCCGGACAGGGGGCAGAGCACTGAAGCTTTCTTT
TRBJ2-7	.	.	TRBV29-1	CSVKASTYEQYF	TGCAGCGTTAAGGCTAGCACCTACGAGCAGTACTTC
TRBJ2-2	.	TRBD1	TRBV28	CASLGQGNTGELFF	TGTGCCAGCCTCGGACAGGGGAACACCGGGGAGCTGTTTTTT
TRBJ1-1	.	TRBD1	TRBV7-9	CASSLQGDTEAFF	TGTGCCAGCAGCTTACAGGGGGACACTGAAGCTTTCTTT
TRBJ2-7	.	TRBD2	TRBV10-3	CAISSTVGLAAYEQYF	TGTGCCATCAGTTCAACGGTGGGACTAGCCGCCTACGAGCAGTACTTC
TRBJ1-1	.	.	TRBV5-1	CASSLSPGNTEAFF	TGCGCCAGCAGCTTGTCCCCAGGGAACACTGAAGCTTTCTTT
TRBJ2-5	.	TRBD1	TRBV7-6	CASSLGTGVQETQYF	TGTGCCAGCAGCTTAGGGACAGGGGTACAAGAGACCCAGTACTTC
TRBJ2-7	.	TRBD2	TRBV5-6	CASSLGLGSMNEQYF	TGTGCCAGCAGCTTAGGACTAGGTTCGATGAACGAGCAGTACTTC
TRBJ1-4	few	.	TRBV2	CASSRDEKLFF	TGTGCCAGCAGCCGGGATGAAAAACTGTTTTTT
TRBJ1-2	.	.	TRBV28	CASSLGGYGYTF	TGTGCCAGCAGTTTAGGGGGGTATGGCTACACCTTC
TRBJ1-4	.	.	TRBV6-1	CASSEIQLPSSTNEKLFF	TGTGCCAGCAGTGAAATACAGCTGCCCTCCTCAACTAATGAAAAACTGTTTTTT
TRBJ2-1	.	.	TRBV7-3	CASRRGGAYNEQFF	TGTGCCAGCCGACGTGGAGGAGCATACAATGAGCAGTTCTTC
TRBJ2-7	.	.	TRBV6-5	CASSYGRGSYEQYF	TGTGCCAGCAGTTATGGCAGGGGATCCTACGAGCAGTACTTC